This T cell receptor (beta chain) was found in a study of T-cell reconstitution after alpha-beta-depleted transplantation in children. The CDR3 runs 13 residues. The germline gives CDR1 DFQATT, CDR2 SNEGSKA (reference sequence). Whole-study findings and limits: It was reported that alpha-beta T cells came from several hundred expanded graft clones (about two months after transplant). Newly made T cells mostly supplied T-cell counts and diversity one year after transplant. Recipient T cells and thymic progenitors that survived were the source of the high TCRbeta diversity seen at day 60 in some patients.

Using unique molecular identifiers, the investigators prepared the TCRbeta library. One entry per CDR3 protein, called by TCRdb with MiXCR from the PCR reads. The sample has approximately 240,000 distinct CDR3 sequences, 9.5% to 13% seen once; the top ten hold approximately 28%. Of note for this clonotype: The antigen remains undetermined. A read error may explain this, as a much larger clone is one base away.

The origin of this receptor is a child younger than two with acute myeloid leukemia, due to receive a stem cell transplant. The chain links TRBV20-1 to TRBJ2-7, with a weak D call TRBD1 (5 bases). The starting material was PBMCs, obtained before TCRalphabeta/CD19-depleted stem cell transplant. The CDR3 spells CSALGAPSYGQYF. DNA of the CDR3: TGCAGTGCCCTTGGGGCTCCCTCCTACGGGCAGTACTTC.